Below, 28 T cell receptor beta chains from the same sample are listed, as sequenced in a study of blood T cells in healthy people across ages. Then a second PCR, running about 6 to 12 cycles, was carried out with a sample-barcoded 5' primer and a J-beta primer mix. Via MiXCR, TCRdb re-called the 5' RACE reads, giving one row per CDR3 protein. This repertoire shows about 1.8 million distinct CDR3 sequences, less than 50% found once; its top ten account for more than 2%. The sequencing sample was made of blood. These receptors all come from a woman aged 40 to 50 in good health.

This clonotype was seen only a few times. V is TRBV27 and J is TRBJ2-3, with D unclear. The CDR3 consists of 16 residues. Germline CDR1 is MNHEY and CDR2 is SMNVEV (reference sequence). With 4 bases removed from V and 4 bases from J, the gap between germline ends came to 18 bases. The CDR3 nucleotides are TGTGCCAGCAGTTCCAGACTGACCCACCCTCCAGATACGCAGTATTTT. It yields the protein CASSSRLTHPPDTQYF.

The chain uses TRBV25-1 and TRBJ2-1; possibly TRBD1 for D (5 bases). Germline CDR1 MGHDK, CDR2 SYGVNS. The CDR3 is 16 residues long. The V gene lost 3 bases and the J gene lost 1 base, with 13 bases spanning the gap. The CDR3 loop reads CASSDHGQGSYNEQFF. The CDR3 bases are TGTGCCAGCAGTGATCACGGGCAGGGATCCTACAATGAGCAGTTCTTC. The whole variable domain, remainder taken from reference TRBV25-1 and TRBJ2-1, is EADIYQTPRYLVIGTGKKITLECSQTMGHDKMYWYQQDPGMELHLIHYSYGVNSTEKGDLSSESTVSRIRTEHFPLTLESARPSHTSQYLCASSDHGQGSYNEQFFGPGTRLTVL.

This clonotype came up once. The chain couples TRBV5-1 to TRBJ2-2, with 7 bases aligning to TRBD2. Germline V CDR1 and CDR2: SGHRS, YFSETQ. V gave up 5 bases and J gave up 4 bases; unmatched junction bases: 2. The CDR3 is 13 amino acids. In nucleotides, the CDR3 is TGCGCCAGCAGATGGGAGGGCACCGGGGAGCTGTTTTTT. Amino acids: CASRWEGTGELFF.

V gene TRBV12-3 or TRBV12-4 combines with J gene TRBJ2-5; 12 bases are shared with TRBD1. The CDR3 spans 15 residues. V dropped 6 bases and J dropped 5; count of bases not matched to a gene: 7. The CDR3 nucleotides read TGTGCCAGCAGCCGCGGGACAGGGGGCTGGGAGACCCAGTACTTC. Its translation is CASSRGTGGWETQYF.

The chain combines TRBV7-2 with TRBJ2-5; maybe TRBD2 (5 bases). The germline V gene has CDR1 SGHTA and CDR2 FQGNSA. The CDR3 runs 13 residues. Trimming cost V 4 bases and J 6 bases, with 12 bases left between them. The CDR3 sequence: CASSSPDLKTQYF. As DNA, the CDR3 is TGTGCCAGCAGCTCCCCGGACTTAAAGACCCAGTACTTC.

The chain uses TRBV6-2 or TRBV6-3 and TRBJ2-5; 9 bases line up with TRBD2. From germline, CDR1 is MNHEY and CDR2 SVGEGT. The length of the CDR3 is 16 residues. The V segment lost 5 bases and the J segment 3 bases; nucleotides outside the gene matches: 10. The CDR3: CASSNLLAGDEETQYF. The CDR3 coding sequence is TGTGCCAGCAGTAACCTACTAGCGGGTGACGAAGAGACCCAGTACTTC.

A few counts support this clonotype. The chain uses TRBV7-9 and TRBJ2-3; D assignment may be TRBD1 or TRBD2 (5 bases each). V dropped 7 bases and J dropped 11 bases, with 22 bases sitting between them. Germline loops: CDR1 SEHNR, CDR2 FQNEAQ (reference sequence). The CDR3 runs 14 residues. CDR3 sequence: CASNPTTDIRGQYF. The CDR3 coding sequence is TGTGCCAGCAACCCAACCACGGACATTCGGGGGCAGTATTTT. Supplemented by reference TRBV7-9 and TRBJ2-3, the full variable domain reads DTGVSQNPRHKITKRGQNVTFRCDPISEHNRLYWYRQTLGQGPEFLTYFQNEAQLEKSRLLSDRFSAERPKGSFSTLEIQRTEQGDSAMYLCASNPTTDIRGQYFGPGTRLTVL.

The chain uses TRBV27 and TRBJ2-5; a possible D gene is TRBD1 (6 bases). Germline V gene lookup returns CDR1 MNHEY and CDR2 SMNVEV (reference sequence). The CDR3 is 15 amino acids. The V end lost 5 bases, the J end lost 4 bases, and 17 bases lay between the germline ends. This chain's CDR3 is CASSQMTGAGETQYF. The CDR3 DNA follows: TGTGCCAGCAGTCAGATGACAGGAGCCGGAGAGACCCAGTACTTC.

This clonotype was seen a handful of times. The chain is built from TRBV10-3 and TRBJ1-1; D gene unclear. Trimming stripped 5 bases from V and 4 bases from J, with 5 bases between. This CDR3 contains 11 residues. Germline-derived CDR1 and CDR2 are ENHRY and SYGVKD. Here the CDR3 DNA reads TGTGCCATCAGTCAAGGCACTGAAGCTTTCTTT. This gives the protein CAISQGTEAFF.

The rearrangement uses TRBV7-9 and TRBJ2-5; 7 positions match TRBD1. The CDR3 sequence is 15 residues long. V was clipped by 5 bases and J by 5 bases; unmatched bases: 11. Germline V gene data show CDR1 as SEHNR and CDR2 as FQNEAQ (reference sequence). The CDR3 DNA is TGTGCCAGCAGCCATCCGACAGGGCAACCGGAGACCCAGTACTTC. This encodes CASSHPTGQPETQYF.

The table lists this clonotype with a few counts. The rearrangement joins TRBV10-3 to TRBJ2-1; no clear D gene. The CDR3 has 16 amino acids. V lost 2 bases, J lost 0 bases, and 11 bases lay in between. Germline CDR1 ENHRY, CDR2 SYGVKD. The CDR3 DNA follows: TGTGCCATCAGTGAGGTAGGCGGTGACTCCTACAATGAGCAGTTCTTC. Protein: CAISEVGGDSYNEQFF.

J is TRBJ1-2 and V is TRBV20-1, with D hard to call. The CDR3 covers 14 residues. Germline V gene sequence: CDR1 DFQATT, CDR2 SNEGSKA (reference sequence). Trimming pared 0 bases from V and 7 bases from J, leaving 15 bases between. CDR3 DNA sequence: TGCAGTGCTAGAGATCTTAAAAGGGTTGCTGGCTACACCTTC. Translated, it gives CSARDLKRVAGYTF.

This chain uses TRBV9 with TRBJ2-3; 13 nucleotides align to TRBD2. The CDR3 covers 19 residues. Unmatched junction bases numbered 11, after V lost 4 bases and J lost 0 bases. From germline, CDR1 is SGDLS and CDR2 YYNGEE. The CDR3 reads CASSPPPGLAGLSTDTQYF. In nucleotides, the CDR3 is TGTGCCAGCAGCCCTCCACCGGGACTAGCGGGGCTTAGCACAGATACGCAGTATTTT. Filled out from reference TRBV9 and TRBJ2-3, the complete variable domain reads DSGVTQTPKHLITATGQRVTLRCSPRSGDLSVYWYQQSLDQGLQFLIQYYNGEERAKGNILERFSAQQFPDLHSELNLSSLELGDSALYFCASSPPPGLAGLSTDTQYFGPGTRLTVL.

This sequence joins TRBV7-2 and TRBJ2-2; D uncertain. The V and J ends lost 0 bases and 5 bases respectively, with 7 bases between them. This CDR3 has 14 amino acids. Germline V lookup: CDR1 SGHTA, CDR2 FQGNSA. CDR3 bases: TGTGCCAGCAGCTTAGCGCTGGGTACCGGGGAGCTGTTTTTT. Its protein is CASSLALGTGELFF.

In this sample, this clonotype turned up a few times. The J gene is TRBJ2-5, the V gene TRBV4-2; 8 positions match TRBD1. With V trimmed by 4 bases and J by 2 bases, 12 bases remained unmatched. Germline CDR1 LGHNA, CDR2 YNFKEQ. There are 17 residues in the CDR3. The CDR3 protein is CASSPGQGGRAQETQYF. The CDR3 DNA is TGTGCCAGCAGCCCCGGACAGGGAGGAAGGGCTCAAGAGACCCAGTACTTC.

The CDR3 region is CSAIPGGSGEQYF. CDR3 in DNA: TGCAGTGCTATCCCAGGGGGCTCGGGTGAGCAGTACTTC. V gene TRBV20-1 combines with J gene TRBJ2-5; TRBD1 matches 8 bases. The CDR3 totals 13 residues. V shed 4 bases and J 11 bases; nucleotides not matched to a gene: 12. Looked up from germline, CDR1 is DFQATT and CDR2 is SNEGSKA (reference sequence).

The genes are TRBV7-2 and TRBJ1-2; possible D gene TRBD1, 6 bases. Trimming shortened V by 4 bases and J by 7 bases, and 13 bases separated the two germline ends. The CDR3 runs 13 residues. CDR1 is SGHTA and CDR2 is FQGNSA in the germline V gene. CDR3 residues: CASSSQGYSGYTF. In DNA, the CDR3 is TGTGCCAGCAGCTCGCAGGGGTACTCTGGCTACACCTTC.

This clonotype showed up many times. The rearrangement joins TRBV5-1 to TRBJ2-5; D perhaps matches TRBD2 (6 bases). The CDR3 has 15 amino acids. Trimming pared 4 bases from V and 0 bases from J, leaving 13 bases between. The germline gives CDR1 SGHRS, CDR2 YFSETQ. For the CDR3, the DNA is TGCGCCAGCAGCCCCGCGGGAAATGACCAAGAGACCCAGTACTTC. It specifies CASSPAGNDQETQYF.

The chain is built from TRBV7-2 and TRBJ2-3; 8 bases line up with TRBD2. The germline V gene has CDR1 SGHTA and CDR2 FQGNSA. The CDR3 runs 13 residues. After removal of 5 bases from V and 10 bases from J, the junction contained 8 bases not matched to a gene. In DNA, the CDR3 is TGTGCCAGCAGCCCGGGACTAGTTCGTCCGCAGTATTTT. This encodes CASSPGLVRPQYF.

This chain joins TRBV2 and TRBJ1-2, with D possibly TRBD1 on 5 matching bases. V gave up 4 bases and J gave up 3 bases, with 9 bases separating them. CDR3 length equals 13 residues. Germline values: CDR1 SNHLY, CDR2 FYNNEI. CDR3 coding DNA: TGTGCCAGCAGTGCGACAGTGGACTATGGCTACACCTTC. Encoded protein: CASSATVDYGYTF.

The V gene is TRBV4-3, the J gene TRBJ2-6, with D perhaps TRBD1 (5 bases). The germline V and J ends were trimmed by 1 base and 0 bases, with 16 bases remaining between them. Germline V lookup: CDR1 LGHNA, CDR2 YSLEER. The length of the CDR3 is 19 residues. CDR3 nucleotides: TGCGCCAGCAGCCAAGTCCTGACAGTGAGATCCTCTGGGGCCAACGTCCTGACTTTC. This sequence encodes CASSQVLTVRSSGANVLTF.

The CDR3 DNA sequence: TGTGCCAGCAGTTACCCCTCAGGGGGAGGCATAAACACTGAAGCTTTCTTT. As protein: CASSYPSGGGINTEAFF. This chain joins TRBV6-2 or TRBV6-3 and TRBJ1-1; TRBD1 aligns across 7 bases. This CDR3 is built from 17 residues. CDR1 and CDR2 (germline): MNHEY, SVGEGT. J was trimmed by 2 bases and V by 2 bases; bases with no gene match: 11.

The chain uses TRBV7-3 and TRBJ2-1, with D uncertain. CDR1 is SGHTA, CDR2 FQGTGA, per germline. Trimming left V 5 bases short and J 9 bases short, with 14 bases between. The CDR3 consists of 13 residues. The CDR3 DNA sequence: TGTGCCAGCAGCGTAGGTGGCAGCCCTGAGCAGTTCTTC. Its translation: CASSVGGSPEQFF.

This clonotype was seen a few times. This chain joins TRBV3-1 and TRBJ1-1, with TRBD1 matching over 9 bases. The CDR3 has 12 residues. Losses at the gene ends were 4 bases for V and 6 bases for J; bases not matched to a gene: 0. The germline gives CDR1 LGHDT, CDR2 YNNKEL (reference sequence). The CDR3 protein is CASSRTGAEAFF. The DNA for the CDR3 is TGTGCCAGCAGCCGGACAGGGGCTGAAGCTTTCTTT.

The chain uses TRBV12-3 or TRBV12-4 and TRBJ2-1, with 7 bases fitting TRBD1. CDR3 size: 13 residues. Trimming removed 5 bases from V and 9 bases from J; junction bases left unmatched: 7. This CDR3 is CASSPRGRGEQFF. In DNA, the CDR3 is TGTGCCAGCAGTCCGAGGGGGCGCGGTGAGCAGTTCTTC.

CDR3 loop: CASSRGRGYTF. CDR3 sequence (DNA): TGTGCCAGCAGTCGGGGGAGAGGCTACACCTTC. The rearrangement links TRBV6-5 to TRBJ1-2; a weak D match, TRBD1 (5 bases). CDR1 and CDR2 (germline): MNHEY, SVGAGI. The CDR3 runs to 11 residues. Trimming removed 5 bases at V and 8 bases at J, with 9 bases between.

The genes are TRBV7-8 and TRBJ2-1, with 10 bases identical to TRBD2. Per the germline V gene, CDR1 is SGHVS and CDR2 is FQNEAQ. This CDR3 is 16 amino acids long. J gave up 4 bases and V 3 bases, and 6 bases lay outside the gene matches. The CDR3 DNA follows: TGTGCCAGCAGCTTGATCACTAGCGGGATTTACAATGAGCAGTTCTTC. This sequence encodes CASSLITSGIYNEQFF.

The chain carries TRBV4-3 and TRBJ2-1; 13 bases are a match to TRBD2. V was clipped by 2 bases and J by 3 bases; unmatched bases: 4. The CDR3 extends over 17 amino acids. Germline V gives CDR1 LGHNA, CDR2 YSLEER. DNA of the CDR3: TGCGCCAGCAGCCAACGGACTAGCGGGAGTCGCTACAATGAGCAGTTCTTC. As protein: CASSQRTSGSRYNEQFF.